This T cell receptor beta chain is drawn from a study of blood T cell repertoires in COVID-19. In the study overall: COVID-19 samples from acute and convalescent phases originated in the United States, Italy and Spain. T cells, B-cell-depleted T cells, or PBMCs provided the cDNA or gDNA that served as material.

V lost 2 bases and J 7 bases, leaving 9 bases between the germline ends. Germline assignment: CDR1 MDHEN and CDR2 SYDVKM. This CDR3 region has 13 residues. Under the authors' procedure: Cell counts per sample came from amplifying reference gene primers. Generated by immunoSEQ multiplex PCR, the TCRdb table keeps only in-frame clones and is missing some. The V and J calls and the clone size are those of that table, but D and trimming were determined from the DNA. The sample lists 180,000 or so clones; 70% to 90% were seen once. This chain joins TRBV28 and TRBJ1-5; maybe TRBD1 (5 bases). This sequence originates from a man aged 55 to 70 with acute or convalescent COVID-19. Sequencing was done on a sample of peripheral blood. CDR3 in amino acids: CASSLQGRQPQHF. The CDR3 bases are TGTGCCAGCAGTTTACAGGGCCGACAGCCCCAGCATTTT.